The clone carrying this T cell receptor (beta chain) was seen only a few times. The record originates from a study of CD8+ T cells in alopecia areata. The V end was cut by 5 bases, the J end by 1 base, with 8 bases between. CDR3 length: 14 amino acids. Germline V lookup: CDR1 KGHSH, CDR2 LQKENI. Extraction and reverse transcription of RNA yielded cDNA as the sequencing template. Here immunoSEQ multiplex PCR was the method, and the copy in TCRdb shows in-frame clones only, minus some. Of about 110,000 clones detected, 59% appear once; the ten largest clones hold 20% to 25%. PBMCs yielded sorted CD4+ and CD8+ T cells.

The chain carries TRBV18 and TRBJ2-2; D is perhaps TRBD1 (5 bases). The origin of this receptor is a human donor in good health. The material sequenced was CD8+ T cells sorted from blood. Written as DNA, the CDR3 is TGTGCCAGCTCATCTACAGGGAACACCGGGGAGCTGTTTTTT. The encoded protein is CASSSTGNTGELFF.